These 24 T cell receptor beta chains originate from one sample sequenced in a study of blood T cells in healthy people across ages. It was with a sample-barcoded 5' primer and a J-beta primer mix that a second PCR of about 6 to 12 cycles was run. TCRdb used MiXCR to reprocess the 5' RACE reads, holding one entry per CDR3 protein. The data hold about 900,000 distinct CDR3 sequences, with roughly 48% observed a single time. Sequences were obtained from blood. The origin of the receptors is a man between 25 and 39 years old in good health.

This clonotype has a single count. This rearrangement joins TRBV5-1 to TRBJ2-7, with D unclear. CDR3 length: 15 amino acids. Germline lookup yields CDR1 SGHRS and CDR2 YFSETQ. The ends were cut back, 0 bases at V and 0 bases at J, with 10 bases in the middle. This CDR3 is CASSLEGPDSYEQYF. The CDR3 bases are TGCGCCAGCAGCTTGGAAGGGCCAGACTCCTACGAGCAGTACTTC.

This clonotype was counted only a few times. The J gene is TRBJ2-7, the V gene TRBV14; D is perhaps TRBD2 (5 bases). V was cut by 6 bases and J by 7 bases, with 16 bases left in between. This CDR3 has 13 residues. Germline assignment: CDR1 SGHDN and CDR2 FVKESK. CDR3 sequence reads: CASSRRATREQYF. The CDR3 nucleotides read TGTGCCAGCAGTCGCCGGGCTACTAGGGAGCAGTACTTC.

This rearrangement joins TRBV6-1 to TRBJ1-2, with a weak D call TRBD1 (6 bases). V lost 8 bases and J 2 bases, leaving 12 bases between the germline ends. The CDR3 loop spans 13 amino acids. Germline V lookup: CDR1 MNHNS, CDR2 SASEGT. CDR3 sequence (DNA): TGTGCCAGCCAGATAGGGGGAAACTATGGCTACACCTTC. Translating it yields CASQIGGNYGYTF.

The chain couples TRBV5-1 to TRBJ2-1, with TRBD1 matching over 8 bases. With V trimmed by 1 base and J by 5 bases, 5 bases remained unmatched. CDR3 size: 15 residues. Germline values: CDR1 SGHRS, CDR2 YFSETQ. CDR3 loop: CASSLSRTGNNEQFF. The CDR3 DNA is TGCGCCAGCAGCTTGTCCAGGACAGGGAACAATGAGCAGTTCTTC.

The CDR3 region is CSVGEGGTAGGLYNEQFF. In DNA, the CDR3 is TGCAGCGTCGGAGAAGGGGGGACGGCGGGGGGCCTATACAATGAGCAGTTCTTC. The chain has TRBV29-1 and TRBJ2-1; 8 bases fit TRBD2. The germline gives CDR1 SQVTM, CDR2 ANQGSEA. V dropped 6 bases and J dropped 4; count of bases not matched to a gene: 20. The CDR3 consists of 18 residues.

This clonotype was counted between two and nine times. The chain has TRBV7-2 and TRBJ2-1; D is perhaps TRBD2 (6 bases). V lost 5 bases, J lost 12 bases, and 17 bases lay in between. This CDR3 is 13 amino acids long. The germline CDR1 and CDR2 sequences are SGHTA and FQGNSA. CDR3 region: CASSNTWAGLQFF. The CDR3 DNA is TGTGCCAGCAGCAATACATGGGCGGGACTGCAGTTCTTC.

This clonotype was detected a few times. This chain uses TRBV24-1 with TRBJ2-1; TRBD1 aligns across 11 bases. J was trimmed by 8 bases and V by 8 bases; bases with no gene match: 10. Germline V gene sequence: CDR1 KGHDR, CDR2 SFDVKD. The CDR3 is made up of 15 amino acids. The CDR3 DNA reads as TGTGCCACCACCGCGGGACAGGGGGTATTGGATGAGCAGTTCTTC. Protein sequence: CATTAGQGVLDEQFF.

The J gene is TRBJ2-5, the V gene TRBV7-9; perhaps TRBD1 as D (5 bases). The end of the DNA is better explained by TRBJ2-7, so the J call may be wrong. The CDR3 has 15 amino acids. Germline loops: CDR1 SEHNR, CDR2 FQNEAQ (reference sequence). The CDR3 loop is CASSFGRLRDYEQYF. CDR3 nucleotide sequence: TGTGCCAGCAGCTTCGGTCGCCTCAGGGACTACGAGCAGTACTTC.

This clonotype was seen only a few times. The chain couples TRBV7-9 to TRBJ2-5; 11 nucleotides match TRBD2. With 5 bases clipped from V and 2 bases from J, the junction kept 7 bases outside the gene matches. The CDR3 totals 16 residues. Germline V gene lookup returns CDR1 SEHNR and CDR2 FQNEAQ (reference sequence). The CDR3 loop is CASSPRLAGMQETQYF. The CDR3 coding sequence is TGTGCCAGCAGCCCACGACTAGCGGGGATGCAAGAGACCCAGTACTTC.

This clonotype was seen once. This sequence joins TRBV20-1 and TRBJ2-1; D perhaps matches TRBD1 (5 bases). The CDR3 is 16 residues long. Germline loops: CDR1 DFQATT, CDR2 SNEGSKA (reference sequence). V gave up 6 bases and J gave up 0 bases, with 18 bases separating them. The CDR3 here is CSASRGGVSSYNEQFF. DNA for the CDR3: TGCAGTGCCTCAAGGGGCGGAGTAAGCTCCTACAATGAGCAGTTCTTC.

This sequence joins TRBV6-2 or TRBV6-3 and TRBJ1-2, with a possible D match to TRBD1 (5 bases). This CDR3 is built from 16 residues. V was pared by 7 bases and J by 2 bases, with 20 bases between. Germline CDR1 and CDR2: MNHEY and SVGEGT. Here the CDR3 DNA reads TGTGCCAGCAACCGGTCCTCCGGGACGGTCAACTATGGCTACACCTTC. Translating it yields CASNRSSGTVNYGYTF.

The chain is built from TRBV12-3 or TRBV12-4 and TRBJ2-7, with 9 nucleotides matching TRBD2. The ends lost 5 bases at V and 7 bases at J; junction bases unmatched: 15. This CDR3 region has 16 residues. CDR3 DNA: TGTGCCAGCAGTCAGACTAGCGGCGGACCCAACAATGAGCAGTACTTC. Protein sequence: CASSQTSGGPNNEQYF.

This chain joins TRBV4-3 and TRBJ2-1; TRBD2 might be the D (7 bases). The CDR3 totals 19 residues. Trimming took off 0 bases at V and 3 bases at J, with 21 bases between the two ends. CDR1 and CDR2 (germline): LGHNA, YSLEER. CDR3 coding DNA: TGCGCCAGCAGCCAAGATGGGGCGGGGGACACGACCTACTACAATGAGCAGTTCTTC. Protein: CASSQDGAGDTTYYNEQFF.

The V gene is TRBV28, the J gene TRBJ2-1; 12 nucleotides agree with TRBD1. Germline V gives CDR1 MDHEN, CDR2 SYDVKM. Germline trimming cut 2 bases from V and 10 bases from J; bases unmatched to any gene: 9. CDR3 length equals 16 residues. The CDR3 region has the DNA TGTGCCAGCAGTTTAATCGGGACAGGGGGCATCGAGGAGCAGTTCTTC. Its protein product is CASSLIGTGGIEEQFF.

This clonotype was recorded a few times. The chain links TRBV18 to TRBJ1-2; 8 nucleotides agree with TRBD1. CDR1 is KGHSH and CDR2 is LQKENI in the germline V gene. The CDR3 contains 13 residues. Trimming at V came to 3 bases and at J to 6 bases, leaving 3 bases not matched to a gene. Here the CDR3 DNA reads TGTGCCAGCTCACCGCTGGACAGGGATGGCTACACCTTC. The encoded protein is CASSPLDRDGYTF.

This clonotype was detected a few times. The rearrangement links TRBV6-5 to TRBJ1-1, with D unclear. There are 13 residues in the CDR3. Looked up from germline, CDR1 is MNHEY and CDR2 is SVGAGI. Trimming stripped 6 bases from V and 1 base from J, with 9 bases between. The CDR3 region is CASRLQRNTEAFF. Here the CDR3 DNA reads TGTGCCAGCAGGCTACAAAGGAACACTGAAGCTTTCTTT.

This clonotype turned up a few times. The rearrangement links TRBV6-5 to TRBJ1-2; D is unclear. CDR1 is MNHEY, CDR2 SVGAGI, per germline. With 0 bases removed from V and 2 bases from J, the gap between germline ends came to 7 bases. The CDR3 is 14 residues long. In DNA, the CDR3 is TGTGCCAGCAGTTACTCGGGCGGAAACTATGGCTACACCTTC. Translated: CASSYSGGNYGYTF.

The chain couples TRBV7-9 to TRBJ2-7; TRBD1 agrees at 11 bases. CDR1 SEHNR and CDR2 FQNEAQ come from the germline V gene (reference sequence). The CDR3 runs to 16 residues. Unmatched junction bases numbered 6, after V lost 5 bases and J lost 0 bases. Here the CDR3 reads CASSEGTGGSSYEQYF. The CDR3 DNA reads TGTGCCAGCAGCGAAGGGACAGGGGGGAGCTCCTACGAGCAGTACTTC.

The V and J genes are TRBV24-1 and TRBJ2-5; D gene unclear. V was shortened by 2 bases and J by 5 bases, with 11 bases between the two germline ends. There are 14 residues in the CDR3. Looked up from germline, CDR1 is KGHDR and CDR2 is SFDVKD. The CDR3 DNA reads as TGTGCCACCAGTGATTCCGCAGACGGGGAGACCCAGTACTTC. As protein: CATSDSADGETQYF.

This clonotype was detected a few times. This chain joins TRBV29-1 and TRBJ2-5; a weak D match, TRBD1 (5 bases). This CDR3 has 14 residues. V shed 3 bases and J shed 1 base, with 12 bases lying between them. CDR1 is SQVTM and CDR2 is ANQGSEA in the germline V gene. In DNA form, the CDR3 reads TGCAGCGTTGAGGGTCAGGGCCCCCAAGAGACCCAGTACTTC. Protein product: CSVEGQGPQETQYF.

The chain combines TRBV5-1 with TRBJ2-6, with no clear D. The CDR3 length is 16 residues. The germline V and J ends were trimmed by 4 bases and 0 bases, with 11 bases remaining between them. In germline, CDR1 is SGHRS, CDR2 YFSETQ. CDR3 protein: CASSPDDGSGANVLTF. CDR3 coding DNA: TGCGCCAGCAGCCCGGACGACGGCTCTGGGGCCAACGTCCTGACTTTC.

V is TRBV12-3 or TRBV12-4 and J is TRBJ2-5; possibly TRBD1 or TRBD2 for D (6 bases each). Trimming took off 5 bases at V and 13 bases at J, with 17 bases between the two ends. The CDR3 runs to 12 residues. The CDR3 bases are TGTGCCAGCAGTACCTCCCCGGGGGCACTGTACTTC. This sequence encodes CASSTSPGALYF.

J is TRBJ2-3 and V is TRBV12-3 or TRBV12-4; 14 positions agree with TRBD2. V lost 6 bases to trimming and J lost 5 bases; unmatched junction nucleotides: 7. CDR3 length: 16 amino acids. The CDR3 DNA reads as TGTGCCAGCAGCGGACTAGCGGGAGGAGCTATAGATACGCAGTATTTT. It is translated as CASSGLAGGAIDTQYF.

In DNA, the CDR3 is TGTGCCAGCAGCTTAGTCGCGGACAGAGACTACGAGCAGTACTTC. Translated, it gives CASSLVADRDYEQYF. J is TRBJ2-7 and V is TRBV7-2, with D maybe TRBD1 (6 bases). Deletions cut 1 base from V and 3 bases from J, with 13 bases between. CDR1 is SGHTA and CDR2 is FQGNSA in the germline V gene. CDR3 size: 15 residues.